These 12 T cell receptor beta chains were all obtained from the same sample, sequenced in a study of T-cell memory formation after mild COVID-19. TCRdb used MiXCR to reprocess the 5' RACE reads, holding one entry per CDR3 protein. The repertoire holds about 88,000 distinct CDR3 sequences, with roughly 25% as singletons. The sample was PBMCs or a T cell subset sorted from them (not recorded which). The receptor set was obtained from a young man who had mild COVID-19 (a few samples of this study predate the infection). Cell type and time point are not known.

This clonotype was found once. The chain links TRBV6-5 to TRBJ2-5; tentative D call: TRBD2 (6 bases). V lost 5 bases and J lost 5, with 18 bases in between. This CDR3 has 15 amino acids. In germline, CDR1 is MNHEY, CDR2 SVGAGI. Here the CDR3 DNA reads TGTGCCAGCAGTACCGGGACTCTCGAGGGGGAGACCCAGTACTTC. Protein sequence: CASSTGTLEGETQYF.

This clonotype was seen a few times. The chain carries TRBV7-2 and TRBJ1-1, with unresolved D. The CDR3 length is 14 residues. Trimming shortened V by 5 bases and J by 3 bases, and 13 bases separated the two germline ends. The V gene's germline CDR1 is SGHTA and CDR2 FQGNSA. The CDR3 here is CASSPAPGYTEAFF. CDR3 bases: TGTGCCAGCAGCCCCGCCCCCGGATACACTGAAGCTTTCTTT.

V and J are TRBV5-1 and TRBJ1-1; D is possibly TRBD1 (5 bases). V was pared by 5 bases and J by 3 bases, with 14 bases between. Germline CDR1 and CDR2: SGHRS and YFSETQ. The CDR3 is made up of 14 amino acids. CDR3 in DNA: TGCGCCAGCAGATGGAAAGGGGTTTACACTGAAGCTTTCTTT. The encoded protein is CASRWKGVYTEAFF.

This chain uses TRBV6-5 with TRBJ2-2, with 7 bases identical to TRBD1. The germline V gene has CDR1 MNHEY and CDR2 SVGAGI. V shed 7 bases and J 6 bases; nucleotides not matched to a gene: 11. There are 15 residues in the CDR3. In DNA, the CDR3 is TGTGCCAGCACCTGGCTAGGGGGCGTAGCCGGGGAGCTGTTTTTT. This encodes CASTWLGGVAGELFF.

This clonotype was seen a handful of times. This chain joins TRBV9 and TRBJ2-4; 7 positions match TRBD1. Germline trimming cut 2 bases from V and 0 bases from J; bases unmatched to any gene: 5. The CDR3 covers 16 residues. Germline CDR1 is SGDLS and CDR2 is YYNGEE. The CDR3 sequence: CASSVGRQGAKNIQYF. The CDR3 DNA sequence: TGTGCCAGCAGCGTCGGGCGACAGGGAGCCAAAAACATTCAGTACTTC.

The chain couples TRBV27 to TRBJ1-5; 7 nucleotides agree with TRBD1. The CDR3 has 14 residues. The J segment lost 7 bases and the V segment lost 5 bases, leaving 8 bases of the junction unmatched. Per germline, CDR1 MNHEY and CDR2 SMNVEV (reference sequence). In nucleotides, the CDR3 is TGTGCCAGCAGTCCCAGGGGGGATGGCCAGCCCCAGCATTTT. This encodes CASSPRGDGQPQHF.

The gene calls are TRBV28 and TRBJ2-7, with D uncertain. The ends were cut back, 1 base at V and 9 bases at J, with 22 bases in the middle. CDR3 size: 16 residues. CDR1 is MDHEN, CDR2 SYDVKM, per germline. CDR3 DNA sequence: TGTGCCAGCAGTTTATCTAATTCGCCACTGGGGTCGAGGCAGTACGTC. Amino acids: CASSLSNSPLGSRQYV.

This clonotype showed up just a few times. The chain recombines TRBV7-2 with TRBJ1-1; TRBD1 might be the D (5 bases). V lost 1 base and J 4 bases, leaving 10 bases between the germline ends. CDR1 SGHTA and CDR2 FQGNSA come from the germline V gene. The CDR3 is made up of 14 amino acids. The CDR3 DNA reads as TGTGCCAGCAGCTTAGGCCTGGGGGGCACTGAAGCTTTCTTT. As protein: CASSLGLGGTEAFF.

This clonotype is termed medium-sized. The chain couples TRBV7-9 to TRBJ2-2; D ambiguous. The CDR3 loop spans 11 amino acids. V was clipped by 11 bases and J by 3 bases, with 7 bases between them. Germline V gene sequence: CDR1 SEHNR, CDR2 FQNEAQ (reference sequence). The CDR3 nucleotides read TGTGCCCTTCGGGACACCGGGGAGCTGTTTTTT. Its translation: CALRDTGELFF.

This rearrangement joins TRBV7-3 to TRBJ2-3; 13 nucleotides line up with TRBD2. Looked up from germline, CDR1 is SGHTA and CDR2 is FQGTGA. CDR3 size: 18 residues. With 5 bases clipped from V and 1 base from J, the junction kept 9 bases outside the gene matches. This chain's CDR3 is CASSETSGGASRTDTQYF. CDR3 bases: TGTGCCAGCAGCGAAACTAGCGGGGGGGCCTCCCGCACAGATACGCAGTATTTT.

The chain links TRBV20-1 to TRBJ2-3, with D tentatively TRBD2 (5 bases). The ends were cut back, 0 bases at V and 0 bases at J, with 7 bases in the middle. This CDR3 is 14 amino acids long. Germline lookup yields CDR1 DFQATT and CDR2 SNEGSKA (reference sequence). CDR3 nucleotides: TGCAGTGCTAGAGATTCTAGCAGCACAGATACGCAGTATTTT. Its translation: CSARDSSSTDTQYF.

This sequence joins TRBV5-1 and TRBJ2-1; 10 bases match TRBD2. The V gene's germline CDR1 is SGHRS and CDR2 YFSETQ. V lost 4 bases, J lost 4 bases, and 5 bases stayed unmatched. The CDR3 has 15 residues. The CDR3 DNA reads as TGCGCCAGCAGCATCGGACTAGCGGAATACAATGAGCAGTTCTTC. This codes for CASSIGLAEYNEQFF.